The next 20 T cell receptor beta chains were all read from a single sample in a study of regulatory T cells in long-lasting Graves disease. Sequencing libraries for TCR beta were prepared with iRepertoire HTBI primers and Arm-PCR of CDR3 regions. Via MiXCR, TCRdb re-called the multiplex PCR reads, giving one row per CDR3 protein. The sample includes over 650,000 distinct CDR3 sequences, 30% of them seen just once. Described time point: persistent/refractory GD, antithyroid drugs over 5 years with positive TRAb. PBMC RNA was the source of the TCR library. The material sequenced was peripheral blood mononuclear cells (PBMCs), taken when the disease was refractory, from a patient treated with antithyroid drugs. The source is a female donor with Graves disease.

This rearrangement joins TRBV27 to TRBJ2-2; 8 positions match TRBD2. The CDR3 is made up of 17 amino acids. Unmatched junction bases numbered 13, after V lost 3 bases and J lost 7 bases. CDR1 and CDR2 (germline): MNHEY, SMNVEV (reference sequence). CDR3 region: CASSFQVSSGSSGELFF. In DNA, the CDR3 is TGTGCCAGCAGTTTCCAGGTTTCCAGCGGGAGTAGCGGGGAGCTGTTTTTT.

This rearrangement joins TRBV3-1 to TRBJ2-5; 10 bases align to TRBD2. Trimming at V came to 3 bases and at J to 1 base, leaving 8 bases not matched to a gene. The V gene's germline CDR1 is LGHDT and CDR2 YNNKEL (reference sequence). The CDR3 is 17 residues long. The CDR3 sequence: CASSHTSGMASQETQYF. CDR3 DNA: TGTGCCAGCAGCCATACTAGCGGGATGGCATCCCAAGAGACCCAGTACTTC.

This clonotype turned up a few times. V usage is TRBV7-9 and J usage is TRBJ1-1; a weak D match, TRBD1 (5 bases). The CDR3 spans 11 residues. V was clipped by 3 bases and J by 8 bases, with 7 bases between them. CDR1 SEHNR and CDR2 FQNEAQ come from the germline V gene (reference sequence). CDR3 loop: CASSFNREAFF. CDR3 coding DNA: TGTGCCAGCAGCTTTAACAGGGAAGCTTTCTTT.

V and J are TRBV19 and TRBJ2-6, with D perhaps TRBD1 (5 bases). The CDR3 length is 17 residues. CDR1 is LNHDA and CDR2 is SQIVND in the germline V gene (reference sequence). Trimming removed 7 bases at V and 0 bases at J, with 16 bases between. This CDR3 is CASNIGHSSSGANVLTF. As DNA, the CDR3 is TGTGCCAGTAATATCGGACACTCCAGCTCTGGGGCCAACGTCCTGACTTTC.

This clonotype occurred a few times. This CDR3 reads CASGLVPGLAYEQYF. The CDR3 DNA reads TGTGCTAGTGGTTTGGTACCGGGACTAGCCTACGAGCAGTACTTC. The chain recombines TRBV12-5 with TRBJ2-7; the match to TRBD2 covers 8 bases. Trimming took 0 bases from V and 2 from J; bases not matched to a gene: 3. The CDR3 totals 15 residues. Germline CDR1 and CDR2: LGHNT and FRNRAP.

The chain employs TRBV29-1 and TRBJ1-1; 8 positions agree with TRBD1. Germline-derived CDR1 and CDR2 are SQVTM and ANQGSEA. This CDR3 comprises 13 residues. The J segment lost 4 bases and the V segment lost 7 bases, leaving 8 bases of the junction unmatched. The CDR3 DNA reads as TGCAGCGCTCTCCCGGACAGGGCCACTGAAGCTTTCTTT. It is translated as CSALPDRATEAFF.

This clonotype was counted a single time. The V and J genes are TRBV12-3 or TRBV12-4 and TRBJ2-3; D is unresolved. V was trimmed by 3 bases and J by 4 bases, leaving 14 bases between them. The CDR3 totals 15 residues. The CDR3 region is CASSFSGKSPDTQYF. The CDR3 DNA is TGTGCCAGCAGTTTTTCGGGCAAGAGTCCAGATACGCAGTATTTT.

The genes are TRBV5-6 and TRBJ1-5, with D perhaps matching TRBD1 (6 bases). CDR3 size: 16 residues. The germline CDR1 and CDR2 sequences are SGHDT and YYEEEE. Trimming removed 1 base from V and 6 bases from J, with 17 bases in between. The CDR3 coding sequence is TGTGCCAGCAGCTTGTCGGGGGGCAGTTCCGCTCAGCCCCAGCATTTT. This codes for CASSLSGGSSAQPQHF.

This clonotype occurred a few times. As DNA, the CDR3 is TGTGCCAGCAGGACAGAGAGGGGCACTGAAGCTTTCTTT. It yields the protein CASRTERGTEAFF. This chain links TRBV6-1 with TRBJ1-1; TRBD1 might be the D (5 bases). In germline, CDR1 is MNHNS, CDR2 SASEGT. V lost 6 bases, J lost 4 bases, and 12 bases lay in between. The CDR3 contains 13 residues.

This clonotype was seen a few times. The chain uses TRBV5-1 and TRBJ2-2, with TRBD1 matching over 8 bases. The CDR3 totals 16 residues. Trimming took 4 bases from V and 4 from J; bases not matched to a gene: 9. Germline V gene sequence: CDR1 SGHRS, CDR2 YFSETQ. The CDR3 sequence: CASSPDRGQFTGELFF. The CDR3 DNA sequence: TGCGCCAGCAGCCCCGACAGGGGCCAATTCACCGGGGAGCTGTTTTTT.

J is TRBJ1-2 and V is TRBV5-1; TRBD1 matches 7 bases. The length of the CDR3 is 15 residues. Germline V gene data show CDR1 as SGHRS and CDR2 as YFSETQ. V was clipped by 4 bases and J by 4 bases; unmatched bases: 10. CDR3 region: CASSIGTVSGYGYTF. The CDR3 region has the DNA TGCGCCAGCAGCATCGGGACAGTGAGCGGCTATGGCTACACCTTC. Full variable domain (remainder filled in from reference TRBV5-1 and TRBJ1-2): KAGVTQTPRYLIKTRGQQVTLSCSPISGHRSVSWYQQTPGQGLQFLFEYFSETQRNKGNFPGRFSGRQFSNSRSEMNVSTLELGDSALYLCASSIGTVSGYGYTFGSGTRLTVV.

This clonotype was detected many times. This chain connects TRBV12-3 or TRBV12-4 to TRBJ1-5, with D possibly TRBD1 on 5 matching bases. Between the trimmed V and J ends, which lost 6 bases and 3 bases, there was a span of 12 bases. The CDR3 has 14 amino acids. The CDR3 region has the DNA TGTGCCAGCAGACCCGACAGCCCCAATCAGCCCCAGCATTTT. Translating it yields CASRPDSPNQPQHF.

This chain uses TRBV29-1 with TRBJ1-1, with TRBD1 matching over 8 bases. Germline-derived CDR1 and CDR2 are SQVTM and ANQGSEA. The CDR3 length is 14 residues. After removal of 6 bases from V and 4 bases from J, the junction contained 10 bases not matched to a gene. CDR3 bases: TGCAGCGTCTCCAGGACAGGGCTAGGCACTGAAGCTTTCTTT. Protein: CSVSRTGLGTEAFF.

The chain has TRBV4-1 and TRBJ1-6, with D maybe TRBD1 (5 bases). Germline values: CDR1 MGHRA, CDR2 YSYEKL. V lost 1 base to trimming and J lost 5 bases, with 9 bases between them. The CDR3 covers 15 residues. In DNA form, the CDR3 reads TGCGCCAGCAGCCAAGGCACAGGAGATAATTCACCCCTCCACTTT. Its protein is CASSQGTGDNSPLHF.

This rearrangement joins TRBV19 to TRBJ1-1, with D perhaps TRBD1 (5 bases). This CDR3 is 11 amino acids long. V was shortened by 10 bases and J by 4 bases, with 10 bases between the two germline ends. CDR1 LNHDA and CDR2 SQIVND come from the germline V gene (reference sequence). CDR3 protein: CANQGGTEAFF. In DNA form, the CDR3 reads TGTGCCAATCAGGGCGGCACTGAAGCTTTCTTT. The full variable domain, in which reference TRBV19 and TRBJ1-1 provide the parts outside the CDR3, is DGGITQSPKYLFRKEGQNVTLSCEQNLNHDAMYWYRQDPGQGLRLIYYSQIVNDFQKGDIAEGYSVSREKKESFPLTVTSAQKNPTAFYLCANQGGTEAFFGQGTRLTVV.

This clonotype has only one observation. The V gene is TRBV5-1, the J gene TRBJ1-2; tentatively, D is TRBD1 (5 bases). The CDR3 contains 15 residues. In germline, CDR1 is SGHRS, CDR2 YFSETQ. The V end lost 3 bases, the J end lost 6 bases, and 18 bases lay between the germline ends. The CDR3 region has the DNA TGCGCCAGCAGCTCCACCTATCAGGGCGGGAATGGCTACACCTTC. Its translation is CASSSTYQGGNGYTF.

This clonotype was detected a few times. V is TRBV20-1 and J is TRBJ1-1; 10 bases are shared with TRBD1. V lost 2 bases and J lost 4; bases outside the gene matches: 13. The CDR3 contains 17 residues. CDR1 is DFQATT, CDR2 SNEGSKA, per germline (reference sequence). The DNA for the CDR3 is TGCAGTGCTAGAAACCTCTTCAGACAGGGGGCGCGCACTGAAGCTTTCTTT. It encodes CSARNLFRQGARTEAFF.

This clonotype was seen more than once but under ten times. The CDR3 spells CATRDRGEGTEAFF. In nucleotides, the CDR3 is TGTGCCACCAGAGATCGTGGGGAAGGGACTGAAGCTTTCTTT. The chain has TRBV24-1 and TRBJ1-1; D gene ambiguous. This CDR3 region has 14 residues. The germline gives CDR1 KGHDR, CDR2 SFDVKD. V dropped 7 bases and J dropped 5 bases, with 16 bases sitting between them.

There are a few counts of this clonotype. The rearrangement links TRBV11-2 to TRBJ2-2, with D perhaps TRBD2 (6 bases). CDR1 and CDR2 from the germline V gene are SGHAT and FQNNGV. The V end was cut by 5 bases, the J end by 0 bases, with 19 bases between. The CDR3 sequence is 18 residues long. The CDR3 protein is CASSHEHRDWTNTGELFF. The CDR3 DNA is TGTGCCAGCAGCCACGAGCACCGGGACTGGACGAACACCGGGGAGCTGTTTTTT.

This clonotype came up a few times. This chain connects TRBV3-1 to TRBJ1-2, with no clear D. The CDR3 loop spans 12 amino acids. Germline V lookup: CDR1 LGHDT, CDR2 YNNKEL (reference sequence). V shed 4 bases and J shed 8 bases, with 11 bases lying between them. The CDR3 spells CASSPGRWGYTF. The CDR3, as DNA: TGTGCCAGCAGCCCCGGGCGTTGGGGCTACACCTTC.